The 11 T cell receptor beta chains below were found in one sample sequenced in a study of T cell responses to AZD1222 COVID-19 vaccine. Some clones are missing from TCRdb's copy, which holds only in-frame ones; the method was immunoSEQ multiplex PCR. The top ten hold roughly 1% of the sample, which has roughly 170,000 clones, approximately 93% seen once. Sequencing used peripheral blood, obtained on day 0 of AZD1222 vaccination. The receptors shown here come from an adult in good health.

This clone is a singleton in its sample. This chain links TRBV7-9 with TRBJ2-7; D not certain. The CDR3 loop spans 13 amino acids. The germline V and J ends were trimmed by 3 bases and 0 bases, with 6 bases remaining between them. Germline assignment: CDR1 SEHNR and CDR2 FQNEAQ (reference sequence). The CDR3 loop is CASSFGNSYEQYF. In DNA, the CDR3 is TGTGCCAGCAGCTTCGGCAACTCCTACGAGCAGTACTTC.

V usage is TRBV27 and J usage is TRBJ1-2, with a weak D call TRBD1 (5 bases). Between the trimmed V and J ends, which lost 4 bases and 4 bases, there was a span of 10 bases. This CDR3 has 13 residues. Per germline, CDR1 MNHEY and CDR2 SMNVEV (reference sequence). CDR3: CASSSTDSYGYTF. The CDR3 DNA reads TGTGCCAGCAGTTCGACAGACTCCTATGGCTACACCTTC.

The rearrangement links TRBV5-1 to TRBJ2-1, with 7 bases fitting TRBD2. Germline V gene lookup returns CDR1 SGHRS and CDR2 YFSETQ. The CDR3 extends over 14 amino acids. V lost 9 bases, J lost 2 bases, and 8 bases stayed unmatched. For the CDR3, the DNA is TGCGCCACCCGAGAGGCGGGGGCCTACAATGAGCAGTTCTTC. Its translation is CATREAGAYNEQFF.

CDR3 bases: TGTGCCAGTAGTATCGGCAAAGGACCCCAGCCCCAGCATTTT. Translated, it gives CASSIGKGPQPQHF. V gene TRBV19 combines with J gene TRBJ1-5; unclear D gene. The germline V gene has CDR1 LNHDA and CDR2 SQIVND (reference sequence). CDR3 length equals 14 residues. Trimming cost V 3 bases and J 7 bases, with 13 bases left between them.

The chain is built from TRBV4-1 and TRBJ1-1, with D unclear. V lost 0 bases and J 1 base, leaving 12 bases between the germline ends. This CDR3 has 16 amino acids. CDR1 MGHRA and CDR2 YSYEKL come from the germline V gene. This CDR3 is CASSQDRKRGNTEAFF. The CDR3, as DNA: TGCGCCAGCAGCCAAGATAGGAAGCGGGGGAACACTGAAGCTTTCTTT.

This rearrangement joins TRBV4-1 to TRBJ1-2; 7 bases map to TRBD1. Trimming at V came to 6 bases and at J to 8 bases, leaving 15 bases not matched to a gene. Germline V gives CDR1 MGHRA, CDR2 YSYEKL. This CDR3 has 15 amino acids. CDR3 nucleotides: TGCGCCAGCAGAACAAATACAGGGGCCCCCCTGGGCTACACCTTC. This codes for CASRTNTGAPLGYTF.

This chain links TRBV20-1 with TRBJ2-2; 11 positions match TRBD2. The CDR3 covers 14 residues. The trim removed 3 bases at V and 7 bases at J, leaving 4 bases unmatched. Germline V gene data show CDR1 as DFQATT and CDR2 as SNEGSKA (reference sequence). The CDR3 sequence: CSASSGGVSGELFF. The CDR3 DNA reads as TGCAGTGCTAGTAGCGGGGGGGTAAGCGGGGAGCTGTTTTTT.

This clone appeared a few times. DNA for the CDR3: TGTGCCAGCAGGGGCAGGGGGCTGGGTCAGCCCCAGCATTTT. Translated: CASRGRGLGQPQHF. The chain has TRBV2 and TRBJ1-5, with 8 bases identical to TRBD1. After removal of 6 bases from V and 6 bases from J, the junction contained 7 bases not matched to a gene. CDR3 length: 14 residues. CDR1 and CDR2 (germline): SNHLY, FYNNEI.

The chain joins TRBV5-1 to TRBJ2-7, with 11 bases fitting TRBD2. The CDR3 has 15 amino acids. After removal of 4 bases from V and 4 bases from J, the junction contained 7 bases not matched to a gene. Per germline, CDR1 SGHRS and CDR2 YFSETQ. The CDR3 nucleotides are TGCGCCAGCAGCGATCCCACTAGCGGGGGTTACGAGCAGTACTTC. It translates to CASSDPTSGGYEQYF.

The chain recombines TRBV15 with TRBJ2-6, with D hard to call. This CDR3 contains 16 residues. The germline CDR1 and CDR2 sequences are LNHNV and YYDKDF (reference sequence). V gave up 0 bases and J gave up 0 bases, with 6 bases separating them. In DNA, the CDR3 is TGTGCCACCAGCAGAGATGGTAGCTCTGGGGCCAACGTCCTGACTTTC. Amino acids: CATSRDGSSGANVLTF.

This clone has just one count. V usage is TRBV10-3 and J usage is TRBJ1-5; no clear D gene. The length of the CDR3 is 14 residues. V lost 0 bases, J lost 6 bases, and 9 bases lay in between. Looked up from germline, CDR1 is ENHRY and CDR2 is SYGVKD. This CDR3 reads CAISESDLGQPQHF. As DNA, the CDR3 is TGTGCCATCAGTGAGTCGGATCTCGGTCAGCCCCAGCATTTT.